The clone carrying this T cell receptor (beta chain) was seen once. The ends were cut back, 5 bases at V and 6 bases at J, with 4 bases in the middle. Germline-derived CDR1 and CDR2 are MNHEY and SVGAGI. The length of the CDR3 is 11 residues. Data came from immunoSEQ multiplex PCR; TCRdb stores just in-frame clones and leaves some out. Seen here are about 180,000 clones, 85% observed once, and the top ten hold 6.2%. The data are from a study of blood T cell repertoires in COVID-19. The overall study: COVID-19 samples from acute and convalescent phases originated in the United States, Italy and Spain.

The rearrangement links TRBV6-5 to TRBJ1-4; D uncertain. This receptor was identified in a man between 40 and 49 years old who had recovered from COVID-19. The material sequenced was PBMCs or T cells enriched from blood (not recorded which). CDR3 bases: TGTGCCAGCAGTCGTGATGAAAAACTGTTTTTT. As protein: CASSRDEKLFF.